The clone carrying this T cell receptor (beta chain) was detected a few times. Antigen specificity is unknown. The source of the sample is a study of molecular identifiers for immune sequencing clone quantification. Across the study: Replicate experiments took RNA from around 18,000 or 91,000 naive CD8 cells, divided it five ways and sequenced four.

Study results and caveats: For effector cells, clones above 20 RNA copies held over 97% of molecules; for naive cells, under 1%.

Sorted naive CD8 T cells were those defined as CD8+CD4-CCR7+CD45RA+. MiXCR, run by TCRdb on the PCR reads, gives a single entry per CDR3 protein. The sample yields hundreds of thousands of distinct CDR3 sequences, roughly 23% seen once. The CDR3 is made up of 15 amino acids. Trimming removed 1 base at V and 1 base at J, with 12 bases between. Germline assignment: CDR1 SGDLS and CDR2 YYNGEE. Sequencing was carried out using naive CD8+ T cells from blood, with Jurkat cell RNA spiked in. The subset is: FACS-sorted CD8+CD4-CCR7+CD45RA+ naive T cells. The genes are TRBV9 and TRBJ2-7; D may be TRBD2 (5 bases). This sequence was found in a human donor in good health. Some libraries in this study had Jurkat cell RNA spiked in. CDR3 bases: TGTGCCAGCAGCGTAAAGGGCGGGCCATCCTACGAGCAGTACTTC. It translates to CASSVKGGPSYEQYF.